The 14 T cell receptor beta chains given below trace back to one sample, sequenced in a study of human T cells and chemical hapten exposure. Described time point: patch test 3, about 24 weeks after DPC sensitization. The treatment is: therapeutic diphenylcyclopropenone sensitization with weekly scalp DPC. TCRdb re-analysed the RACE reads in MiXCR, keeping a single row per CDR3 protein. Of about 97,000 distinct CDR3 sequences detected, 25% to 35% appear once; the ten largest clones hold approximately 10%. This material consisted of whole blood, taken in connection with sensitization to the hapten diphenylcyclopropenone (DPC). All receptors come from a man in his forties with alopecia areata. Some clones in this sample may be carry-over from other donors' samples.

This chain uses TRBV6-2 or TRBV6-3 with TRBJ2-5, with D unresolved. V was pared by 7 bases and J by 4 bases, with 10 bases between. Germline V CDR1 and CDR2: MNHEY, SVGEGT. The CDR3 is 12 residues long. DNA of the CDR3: TGTGCCAGCAATCCCACGGGAGAGACCCAGTACTTC. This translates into CASNPTGETQYF.

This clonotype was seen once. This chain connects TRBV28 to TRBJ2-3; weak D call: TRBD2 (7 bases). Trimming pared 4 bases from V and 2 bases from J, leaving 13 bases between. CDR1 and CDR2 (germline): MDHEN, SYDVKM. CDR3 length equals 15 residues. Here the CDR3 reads CASSSSAGHTDTQYF. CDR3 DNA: TGTGCCAGCAGTTCATCAGCGGGACACACAGATACGCAGTATTTT.

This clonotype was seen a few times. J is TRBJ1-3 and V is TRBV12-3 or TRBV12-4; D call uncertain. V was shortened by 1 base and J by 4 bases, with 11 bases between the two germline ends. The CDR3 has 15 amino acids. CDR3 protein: CASSLVAGRGNTIYF. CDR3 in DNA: TGTGCCAGCAGTTTAGTGGCTGGGCGCGGAAACACCATATATTTT.

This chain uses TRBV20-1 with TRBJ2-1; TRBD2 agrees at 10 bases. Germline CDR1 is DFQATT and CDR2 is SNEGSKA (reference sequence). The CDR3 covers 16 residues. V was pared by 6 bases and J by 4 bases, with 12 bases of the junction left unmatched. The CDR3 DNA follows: TGCAGTGCAATTGACCGAGCGGGAGGGCCTTACAATGAGCAGTTCTTC. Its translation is CSAIDRAGGPYNEQFF.

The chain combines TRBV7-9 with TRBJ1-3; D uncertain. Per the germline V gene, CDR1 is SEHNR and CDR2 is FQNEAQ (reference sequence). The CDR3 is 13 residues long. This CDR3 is CAFTRAAGNTIYF. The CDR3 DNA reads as TGTGCTTTCACTAGGGCGGCTGGAAACACCATATATTTT.

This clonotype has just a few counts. The CDR3 DNA is TGTGCCAGCAGTTTCATCGGGGGAATCCGGTTCTTC. This gives the protein CASSFIGGIRFF. The gene calls are TRBV28 and TRBJ2-1; TRBD2 is a possible D gene (6 bases). CDR3 length: 12 amino acids. V gave up 3 bases and J gave up 15 bases, with 15 bases separating them. The germline V gene encodes CDR1 MDHEN and CDR2 SYDVKM.

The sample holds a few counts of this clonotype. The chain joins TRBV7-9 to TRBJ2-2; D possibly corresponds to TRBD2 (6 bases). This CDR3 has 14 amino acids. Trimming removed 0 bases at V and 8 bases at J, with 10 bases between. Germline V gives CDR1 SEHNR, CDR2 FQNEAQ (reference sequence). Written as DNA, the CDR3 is TGTGCCAGCAGCTTAGCGCGGGGAGTAGGGGAGCTGTTTTTT. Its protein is CASSLARGVGELFF. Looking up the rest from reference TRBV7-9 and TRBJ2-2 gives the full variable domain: DTGVSQNPRHKITKRGQNVTFRCDPISEHNRLYWYRQTLGQGPEFLTYFQNEAQLEKSRLLSDRFSAERPKGSFSTLEIQRTEQGDSAMYLCASSLARGVGELFFGEGSRLTVL.

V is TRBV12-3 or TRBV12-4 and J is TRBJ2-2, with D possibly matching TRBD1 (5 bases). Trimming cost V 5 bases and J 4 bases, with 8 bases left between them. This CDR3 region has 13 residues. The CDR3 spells CASSQGLTGELFF. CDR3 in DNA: TGTGCCAGCAGTCAGGGTCTCACCGGGGAGCTGTTTTTT.

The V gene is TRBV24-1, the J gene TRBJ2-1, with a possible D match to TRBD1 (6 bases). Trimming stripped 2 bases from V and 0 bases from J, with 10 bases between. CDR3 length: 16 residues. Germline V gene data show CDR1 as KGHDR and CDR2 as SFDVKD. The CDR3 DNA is TGTGCCACCAGTGATTCAGGGGATAGCTCCTACAATGAGCAGTTCTTC. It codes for CATSDSGDSSYNEQFF.

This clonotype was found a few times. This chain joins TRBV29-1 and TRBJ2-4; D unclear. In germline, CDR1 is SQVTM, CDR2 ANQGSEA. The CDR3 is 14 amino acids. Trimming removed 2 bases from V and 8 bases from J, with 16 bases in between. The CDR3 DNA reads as TGCAGCGTTGAAAGCCCCTCGACCGGAGACATTCAGTACTTC. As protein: CSVESPSTGDIQYF.

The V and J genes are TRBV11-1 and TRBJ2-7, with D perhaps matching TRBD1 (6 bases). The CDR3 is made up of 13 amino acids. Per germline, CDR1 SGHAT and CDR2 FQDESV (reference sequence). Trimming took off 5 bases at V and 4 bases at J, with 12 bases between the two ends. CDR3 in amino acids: CASSEGQSYEQYF. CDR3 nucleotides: TGTGCCAGCAGCGAAGGACAGAGTTACGAGCAGTACTTC.

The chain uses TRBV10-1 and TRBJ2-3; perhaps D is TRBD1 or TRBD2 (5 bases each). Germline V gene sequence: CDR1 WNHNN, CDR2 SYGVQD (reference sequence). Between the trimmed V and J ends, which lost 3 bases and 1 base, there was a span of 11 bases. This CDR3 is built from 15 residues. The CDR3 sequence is CASSDGAAGTDTQYF. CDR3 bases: TGCGCCAGCAGTGACGGGGCGGCTGGCACAGATACGCAGTATTTT.

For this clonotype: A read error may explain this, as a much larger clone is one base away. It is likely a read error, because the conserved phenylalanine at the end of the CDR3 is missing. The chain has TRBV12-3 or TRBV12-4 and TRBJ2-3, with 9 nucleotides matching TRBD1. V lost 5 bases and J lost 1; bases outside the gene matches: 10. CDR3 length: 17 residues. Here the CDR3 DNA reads TGTGCCAGCAGTCGACGGCGGGACAGGGCTGGCACAGATACGCAGTATTTG. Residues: CASSRRRDRAGTDTQYL.

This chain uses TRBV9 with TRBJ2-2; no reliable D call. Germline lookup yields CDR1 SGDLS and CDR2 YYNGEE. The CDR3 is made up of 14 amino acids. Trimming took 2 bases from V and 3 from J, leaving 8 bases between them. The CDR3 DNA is TGTGCCAGCAGCGTCGAGCATGACACCGGGGAGCTGTTTTTT. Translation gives CASSVEHDTGELFF.